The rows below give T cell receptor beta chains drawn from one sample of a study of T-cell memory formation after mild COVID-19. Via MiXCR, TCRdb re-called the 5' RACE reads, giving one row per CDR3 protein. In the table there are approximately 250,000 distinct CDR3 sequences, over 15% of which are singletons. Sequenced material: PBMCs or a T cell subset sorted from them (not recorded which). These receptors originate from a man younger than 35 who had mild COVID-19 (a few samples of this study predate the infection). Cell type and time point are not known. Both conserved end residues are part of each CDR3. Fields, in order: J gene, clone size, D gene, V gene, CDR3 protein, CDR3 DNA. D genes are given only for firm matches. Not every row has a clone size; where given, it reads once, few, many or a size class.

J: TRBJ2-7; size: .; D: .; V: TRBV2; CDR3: CASSDHREVQYF; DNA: TGTGCCAGCAGTGACCACAGGGAGGTCCAGTACTTC
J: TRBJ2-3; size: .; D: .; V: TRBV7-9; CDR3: CASSLGPGTQAADTQYF; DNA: TGTGCCAGCAGCCTAGGGCCCGGGACACAGGCAGCAGATACGCAGTATTTT
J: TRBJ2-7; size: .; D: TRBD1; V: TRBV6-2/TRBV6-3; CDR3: CASSYSTGEMYEQYF; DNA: TGTGCCAGCAGTTACTCGACAGGGGAGATGTACGAGCAGTACTTC
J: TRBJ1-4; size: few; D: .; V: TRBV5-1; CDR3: CASSLGQGREKLFF; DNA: TGCGCCAGCAGCTTGGGGCAGGGTCGTGAAAAACTGTTTTTT
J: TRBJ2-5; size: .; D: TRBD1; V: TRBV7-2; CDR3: CASSTRTGRRETQYF; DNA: TGTGCCAGCAGCACCCGGACAGGGAGGAGGGAGACCCAGTACTTC
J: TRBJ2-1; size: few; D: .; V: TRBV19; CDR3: CASTTDPNEQFF; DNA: TGTGCCAGTACCACGGACCCGAATGAGCAGTTCTTC
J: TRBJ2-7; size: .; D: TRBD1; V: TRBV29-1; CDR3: CSVWTGPPYEQYF; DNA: TGCAGCGTTTGGACAGGGCCCCCCTACGAGCAGTACTTC
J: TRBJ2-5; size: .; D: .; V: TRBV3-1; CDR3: CASSHGTSYPLQETQYF; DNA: TGTGCCAGCAGCCACGGGACCAGTTACCCGCTCCAAGAGACCCAGTACTTC
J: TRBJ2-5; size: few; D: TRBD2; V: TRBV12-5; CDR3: CASGLGASGGIQETQYF; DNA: TGTGCTAGTGGTTTGGGCGCTAGCGGGGGCATCCAAGAGACCCAGTACTTC
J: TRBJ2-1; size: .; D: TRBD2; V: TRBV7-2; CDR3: CASSLVSGSGGGEQFF; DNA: TGTGCCAGCAGCTTAGTCAGCGGTAGCGGGGGTGGTGAGCAGTTCTTC
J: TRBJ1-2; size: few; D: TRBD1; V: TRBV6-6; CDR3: CASSYRGQGSNYGYTF; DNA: TGTGCCAGCAGTTACAGGGGACAGGGATCCAACTATGGCTACACCTTC
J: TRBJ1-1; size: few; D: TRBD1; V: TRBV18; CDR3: CASSPTWDSPEAFF; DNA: TGTGCCAGCTCACCAACCTGGGACAGCCCCGAAGCTTTCTTT
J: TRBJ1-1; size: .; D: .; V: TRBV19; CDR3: CASTLAERAFF; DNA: TGTGCCAGTACTCTAGCCGAACGAGCTTTCTTT
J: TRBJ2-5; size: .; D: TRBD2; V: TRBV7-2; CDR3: CASSKQAGGETQYF; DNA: TGTGCCAGCAGCAAACAGGCGGGGGGTGAGACCCAGTACTTC
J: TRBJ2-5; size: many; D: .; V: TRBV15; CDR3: CATSVDSTETQYF; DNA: TGTGCCACCAGCGTGGACAGTACGGAGACCCAGTACTTC
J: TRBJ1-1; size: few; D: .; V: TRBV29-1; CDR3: CSVEERGRYTEAFF; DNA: TGCAGCGTTGAAGAACGGGGGCGGTACACTGAAGCTTTCTTT
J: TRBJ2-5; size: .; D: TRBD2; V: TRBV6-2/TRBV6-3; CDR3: CASSRRRTSGFQETQYF; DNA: TGTGCCAGCAGTCGTAGGAGGACTAGCGGTTTCCAAGAGACCCAGTACTTC
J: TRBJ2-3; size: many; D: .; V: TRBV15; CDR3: CATSRDGPGTDTQYF; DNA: TGTGCCACCAGCAGAGACGGTCCGGGCACAGATACGCAGTATTTT
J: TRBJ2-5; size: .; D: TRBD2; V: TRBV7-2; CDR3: CASSLGVAGGGETQYF; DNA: TGTGCCAGCAGCTTAGGAGTAGCTGGGGGGGGAGAGACCCAGTACTTC
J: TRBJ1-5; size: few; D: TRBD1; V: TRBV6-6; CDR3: CASNPTGVQPQHF; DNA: TGTGCCAGCAATCCGACAGGGGTCCAGCCCCAGCATTTT
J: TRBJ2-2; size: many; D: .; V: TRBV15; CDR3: CATSVGGPTGELFF; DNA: TGTGCCACCAGCGTAGGCGGGCCGACCGGGGAGCTGTTTTTT